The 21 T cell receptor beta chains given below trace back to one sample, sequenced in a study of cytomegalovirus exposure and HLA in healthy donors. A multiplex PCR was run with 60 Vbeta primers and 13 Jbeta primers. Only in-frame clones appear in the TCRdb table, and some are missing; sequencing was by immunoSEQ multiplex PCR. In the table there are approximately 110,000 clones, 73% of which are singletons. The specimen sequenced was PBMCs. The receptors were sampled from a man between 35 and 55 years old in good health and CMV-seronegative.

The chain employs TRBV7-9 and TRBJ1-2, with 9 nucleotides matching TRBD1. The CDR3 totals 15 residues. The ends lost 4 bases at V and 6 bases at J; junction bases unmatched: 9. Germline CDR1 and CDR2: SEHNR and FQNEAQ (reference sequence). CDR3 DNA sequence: TGTGCCAGCAGCTCTCCGGACAGGGGTCTCCATGGCTACACCTTC. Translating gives CASSSPDRGLHGYTF.

CDR3 sequence (DNA): TGTGCCAGCAGCTCGGCTAGCGGGGGTATTTACGAGCAGTACTTC. Translated, it gives CASSSASGGIYEQYF. The chain links TRBV7-9 to TRBJ2-7; 10 nucleotides align to TRBD2. The CDR3 runs 15 residues. Germline loops: CDR1 SEHNR, CDR2 FQNEAQ (reference sequence). After removal of 4 bases from V and 4 bases from J, the junction contained 7 bases not matched to a gene.

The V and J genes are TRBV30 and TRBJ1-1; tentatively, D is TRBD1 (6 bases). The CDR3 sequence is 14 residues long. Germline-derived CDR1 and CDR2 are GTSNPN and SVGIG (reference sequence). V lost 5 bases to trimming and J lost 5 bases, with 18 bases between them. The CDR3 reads CAWGDTPASTEAFF. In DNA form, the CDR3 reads TGTGCCTGGGGGGACACCCCTGCGAGTACTGAAGCTTTCTTT.

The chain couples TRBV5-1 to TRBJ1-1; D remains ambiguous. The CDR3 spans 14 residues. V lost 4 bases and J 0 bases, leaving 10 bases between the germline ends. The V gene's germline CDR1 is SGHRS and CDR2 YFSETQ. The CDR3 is CASSREPMNTEAFF. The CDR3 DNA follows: TGCGCCAGCAGCCGGGAACCTATGAACACTGAAGCTTTCTTT.

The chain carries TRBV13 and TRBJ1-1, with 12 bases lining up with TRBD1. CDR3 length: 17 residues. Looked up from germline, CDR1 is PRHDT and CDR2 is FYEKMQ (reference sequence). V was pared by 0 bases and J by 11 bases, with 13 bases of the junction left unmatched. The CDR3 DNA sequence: TGTGCCAGCAGCTTAGGAGGCCGGGACAGGGGGCTCCCGAGGGCTTTCTTT. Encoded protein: CASSLGGRDRGLPRAFF. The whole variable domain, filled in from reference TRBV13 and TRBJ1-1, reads AAGVIQSPRHLIKEKRETATLKCYPIPRHDTVYWYQQGPGQDPQFLISFYEKMQSDKGSIPDRFSAQQFSDYHSELNMSSLELGDSALYFCASSLGGRDRGLPRAFFGQGTRLTVV.

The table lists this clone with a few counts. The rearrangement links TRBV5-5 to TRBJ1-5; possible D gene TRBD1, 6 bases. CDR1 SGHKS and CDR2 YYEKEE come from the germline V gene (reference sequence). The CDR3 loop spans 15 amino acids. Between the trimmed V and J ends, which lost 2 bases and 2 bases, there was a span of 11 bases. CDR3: CASSFQGRGNQPQHF. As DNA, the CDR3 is TGTGCCAGCAGCTTCCAGGGGAGGGGCAATCAGCCCCAGCATTTT.

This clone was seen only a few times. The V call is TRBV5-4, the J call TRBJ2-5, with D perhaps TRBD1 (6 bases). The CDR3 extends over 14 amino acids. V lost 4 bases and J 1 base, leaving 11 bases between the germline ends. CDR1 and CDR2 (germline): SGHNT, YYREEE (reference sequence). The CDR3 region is CASSPKDSQETQYF. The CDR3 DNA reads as TGTGCCAGCAGCCCAAAGGACAGCCAAGAGACCCAGTACTTC.

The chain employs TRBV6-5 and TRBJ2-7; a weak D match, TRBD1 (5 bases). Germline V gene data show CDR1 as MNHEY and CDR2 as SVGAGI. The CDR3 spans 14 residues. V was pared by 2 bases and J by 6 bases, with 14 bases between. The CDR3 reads CASSYGQGFGEQYF. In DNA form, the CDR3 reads TGTGCCAGCAGTTACGGGCAGGGTTTTGGCGAGCAGTACTTC.

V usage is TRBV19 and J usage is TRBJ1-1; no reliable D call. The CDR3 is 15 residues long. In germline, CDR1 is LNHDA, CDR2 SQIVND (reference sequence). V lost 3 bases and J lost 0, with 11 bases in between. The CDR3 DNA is TGTGCCAGTAGTATGTATAGCTCGTTGAACACTGAAGCTTTCTTT. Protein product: CASSMYSSLNTEAFF.

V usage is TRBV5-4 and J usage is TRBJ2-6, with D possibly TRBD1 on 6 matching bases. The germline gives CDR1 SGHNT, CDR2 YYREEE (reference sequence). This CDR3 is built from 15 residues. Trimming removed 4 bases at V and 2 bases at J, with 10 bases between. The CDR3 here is CASSVGGPGANVLTF. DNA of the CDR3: TGTGCCAGCAGCGTAGGGGGTCCTGGGGCCAACGTCCTGACTTTC.

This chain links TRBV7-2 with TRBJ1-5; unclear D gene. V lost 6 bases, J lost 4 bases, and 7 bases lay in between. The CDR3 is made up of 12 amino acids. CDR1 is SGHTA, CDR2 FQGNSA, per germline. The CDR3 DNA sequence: TGTGCCAGCAGTTTACAGAATCAGCCCCAGCATTTT. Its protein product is CASSLQNQPQHF.

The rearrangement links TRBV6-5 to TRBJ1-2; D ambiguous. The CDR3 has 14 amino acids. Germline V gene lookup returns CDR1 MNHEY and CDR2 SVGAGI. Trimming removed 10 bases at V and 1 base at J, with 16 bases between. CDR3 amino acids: CATVDTGLNYGYTF. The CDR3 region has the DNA TGTGCCACCGTTGACACCGGCCTTAACTATGGCTACACCTTC.

This CDR3 is CASSLSGDEAYEQYF. CDR3 coding DNA: TGTGCCAGCAGCTTAAGCGGGGACGAGGCCTACGAGCAGTACTTC. The chain joins TRBV7-3 to TRBJ2-7; the D gene is possibly TRBD2 (6 bases). This CDR3 has 15 amino acids. V was shortened by 1 base and J by 2 bases, with 12 bases between the two germline ends. CDR1 is SGHTA, CDR2 FQGTGA, per germline.

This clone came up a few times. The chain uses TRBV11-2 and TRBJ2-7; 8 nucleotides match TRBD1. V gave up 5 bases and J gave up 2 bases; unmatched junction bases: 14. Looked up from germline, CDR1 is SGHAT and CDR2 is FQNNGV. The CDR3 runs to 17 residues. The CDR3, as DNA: TGTGCCAGCAGCCATCCTCCCGGACAGGGATTAACCTACGAGCAGTACTTC. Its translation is CASSHPPGQGLTYEQYF.

The CDR3 DNA reads TGTGCCAGCAACCAGGGAGGGCCTCTCTATGGCTACACCTTC. Its protein is CASNQGGPLYGYTF. The chain links TRBV2 to TRBJ1-2; perhaps TRBD1 as D (5 bases). Germline values: CDR1 SNHLY, CDR2 FYNNEI. The CDR3 extends over 14 amino acids. V lost 7 bases to trimming and J lost 4 bases, with 16 bases between them.

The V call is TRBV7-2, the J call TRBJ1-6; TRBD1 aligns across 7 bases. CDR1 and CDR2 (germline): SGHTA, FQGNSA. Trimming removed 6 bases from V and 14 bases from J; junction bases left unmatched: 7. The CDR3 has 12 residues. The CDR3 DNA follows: TGTGCCAGCAGAACAGGGGCCCAGGCCCTCCACTTT. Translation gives CASRTGAQALHF.

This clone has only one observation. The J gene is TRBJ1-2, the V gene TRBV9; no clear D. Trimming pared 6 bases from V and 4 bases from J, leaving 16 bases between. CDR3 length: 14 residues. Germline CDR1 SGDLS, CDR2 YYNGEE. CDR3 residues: CASTSAGSSYGYTF. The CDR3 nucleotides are TGTGCCAGCACCTCGGCCGGGTCAAGCTATGGCTACACCTTC.

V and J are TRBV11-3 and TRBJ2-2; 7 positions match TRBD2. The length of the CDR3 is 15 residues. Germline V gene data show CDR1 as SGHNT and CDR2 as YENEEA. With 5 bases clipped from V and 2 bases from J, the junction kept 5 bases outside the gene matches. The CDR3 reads CASSTGLTNTGELFF. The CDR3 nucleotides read TGTGCCAGCAGCACGGGACTAACAAACACCGGGGAGCTGTTTTTT. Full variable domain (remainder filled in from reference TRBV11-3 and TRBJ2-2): EAGVVQSPRYKIIEKKQPVAFWCNPISGHNTLYWYLQNLGQGPELLIRYENEEAVDDSQLPKDRFSAERLKGVDSTLKIQPAELGDSAVYLCASSTGLTNTGELFFGEGSRLTVL.

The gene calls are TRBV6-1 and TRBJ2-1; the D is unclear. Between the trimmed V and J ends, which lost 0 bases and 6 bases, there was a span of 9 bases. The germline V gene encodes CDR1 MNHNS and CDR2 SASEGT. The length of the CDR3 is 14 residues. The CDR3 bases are TGTGCCAGCAGTGAAGCTTGGCGGTCCAATGAGCAGTTCTTC. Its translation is CASSEAWRSNEQFF.

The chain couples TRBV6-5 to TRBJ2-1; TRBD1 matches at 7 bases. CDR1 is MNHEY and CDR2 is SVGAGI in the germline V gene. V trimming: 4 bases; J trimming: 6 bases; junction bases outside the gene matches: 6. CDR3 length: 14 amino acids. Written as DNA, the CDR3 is TGTGCCAGCAGTTCCACAGGGGACGGCAATGAGCAGTTCTTC. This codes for CASSSTGDGNEQFF.

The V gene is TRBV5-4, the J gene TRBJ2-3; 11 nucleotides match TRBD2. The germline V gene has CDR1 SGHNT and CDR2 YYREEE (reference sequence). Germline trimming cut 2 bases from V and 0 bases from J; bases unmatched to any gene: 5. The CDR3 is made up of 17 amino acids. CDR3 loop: CASSLLAGDLSTDTQYF. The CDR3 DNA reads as TGTGCCAGCAGCTTACTAGCGGGGGACCTGAGCACAGATACGCAGTATTTT.